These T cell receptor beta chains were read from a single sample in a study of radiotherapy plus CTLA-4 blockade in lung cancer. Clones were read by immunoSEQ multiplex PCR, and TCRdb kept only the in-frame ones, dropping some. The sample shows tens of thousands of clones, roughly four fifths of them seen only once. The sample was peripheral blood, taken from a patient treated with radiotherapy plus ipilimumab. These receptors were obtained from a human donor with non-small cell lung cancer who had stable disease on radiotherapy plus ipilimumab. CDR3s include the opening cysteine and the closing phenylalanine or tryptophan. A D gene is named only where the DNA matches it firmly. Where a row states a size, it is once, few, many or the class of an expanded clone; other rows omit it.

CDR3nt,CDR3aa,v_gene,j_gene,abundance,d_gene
TGTGCCAGTAGTATTTCACAGAGCTATGGCTACACCTTC,CASSISQSYGYTF,TRBV19,TRBJ1-2,-,-
TGTGCCATCAGTGAGGGACATAGCACAGATACGCAGTATTTT,CAISEGHSTDTQYF,TRBV10-3,TRBJ2-3,-,-
TGTGCCTGGAGTCGTTCCCGACTAGACTCCTACAATGAGCAGTTCTTC,CAWSRSRLDSYNEQFF,TRBV30,TRBJ2-1,-,-
TGTGCCAGTAGTATAACTAACACTGAAGCTTTCTTT,CASSITNTEAFF,TRBV19,TRBJ1-1,-,-
TGCGCCAGCAGCTTGCAACAGACAGGGCATGGCTACACCTTC,CASSLQQTGHGYTF,TRBV5-1,TRBJ1-2,-,TRBD1
TGCGCCAGCAACCGGACACCCCAAGAGACCCAGTACTTC,CASNRTPQETQYF,TRBV5-1,TRBJ2-5,-,-
TGCGCCAGCAGTGAGGGGAGAAACACCGGGGAGCTGTTTTTT,CASSEGRNTGELFF,TRBV10-2,TRBJ2-2,-,-
TGTGCCAGTACGGAAGAGGGACGGGTCTATGGCTACACCTTC,CASTEEGRVYGYTF,TRBV19,TRBJ1-2,-,-
TGTGCCATCACCGGGGACAGGGGTGCCGACACCTTC,CAITGDRGADTF,TRBV10-3,TRBJ1-2,-,TRBD1
TGTGCCTGGAGGAGGGGGGAGGCTAACTATGGCTACACCTTC,CAWRRGEANYGYTF,TRBV30,TRBJ1-2,-,-
TGTGCCAGCAGTGAAGACGGAAGCGGCAATGAAAAACTGTTTTTT,CASSEDGSGNEKLFF,TRBV6-1,TRBJ1-4,once,-
TGTGCCAGCAGCTTCCTCAGTCCCCCCAAAAACATTCAGTACTTC,CASSFLSPPKNIQYF,TRBV7-2,TRBJ2-4,-,-
TGTGCCAGCAGCTTGGTGGGGCAGGGGTATGGCTACACCTTC,CASSLVGQGYGYTF,TRBV5-6,TRBJ1-2,once,-
TGTGCCAGCAGCTTAGATTGGGGCCAGGTTTGGGGAAGAATGGACGAGCAGTACTTC,CASSLDWGQVWGRMDEQYF,TRBV7-2,TRBJ2-7,-,-
TGTGCCAGCAGCGTTCAGGGGGCGGAAACTGAAGCTTTCTTT,CASSVQGAETEAFF,TRBV7-3,TRBJ1-1,-,TRBD1
TGTGCCAGCAGCCATCTCCGGGGGGCCCTAGATACGCAGTATTTT,CASSHLRGALDTQYF,TRBV7-9,TRBJ2-3,-,-
TGTGCCAGCAGCTTGAAGGGACAGAACTCTGAAGCTTTCTTT,CASSLKGQNSEAFF,TRBV5-4,TRBJ1-1,-,TRBD1
TGTGCCAGCAGTGAATATTCCCCCGGGGCAGATGAAAAACTGTTTTTT,CASSEYSPGADEKLFF,TRBV25-1,TRBJ1-4,-,-
TGTGCCAGCTCACCACCGTTGTCGGGCTCCTACAATGAGCAGTTCTTC,CASSPPLSGSYNEQFF,TRBV18,TRBJ2-1,-,-
TGTGCCAGCAGTTACTCGATGGCTGGCGGCGAGCAGTACTTC,CASSYSMAGGEQYF,TRBV6-5,TRBJ2-7,-,-
TGTGCCAGCAGCCCGGGACTAGCGGGGGTCAATGAGCAGTTCTTC,CASSPGLAGVNEQFF,TRBV11-2,TRBJ2-1,-,TRBD2
TGTGCCAGTAGTATAGTTGGGGGGCGCGGAGAAAAACTGTTTTTT,CASSIVGGRGEKLFF,TRBV19,TRBJ1-4,-,-
TGTGCCAGCAGTTTATGGTCGACAGGGATTAGTAATTCACCCCTCCACTTT,CASSLWSTGISNSPLHF,TRBV28,TRBJ1-6,-,TRBD1
TGTGCCAGTAGTAAAGCGTCAGGTCTGAGGGCGGACTATGGCTACACCTTC,CASSKASGLRADYGYTF,TRBV19,TRBJ1-2,-,-
TGTGCCAGCAGTCGGGACAGGTCTCAGCCCCAGCATTTT,CASSRDRSQPQHF,TRBV6-5,TRBJ1-5,-,TRBD1
TGTGCCAGCAAGTTGGGGGGCGAGGGCACCGGGGAGCTGTTTTTT,CASKLGGEGTGELFF,TRBV2,TRBJ2-2,-,-
TGTGCCTGGAGTGTAAGCGGGGGGGGCTACGAGCAGTACTTC,CAWSVSGGGYEQYF,TRBV30,TRBJ2-7,-,TRBD2
TGCGCCAGCACTCCTAAGAGGGTAGTCTATGGCTACACCTTC,CASTPKRVVYGYTF,TRBV23-1,TRBJ1-2,-,-
TGTGCCAGCTCACCCGGGACACCTAACACTGAAGCTTTCTTT,CASSPGTPNTEAFF,TRBV18,TRBJ1-1,-,-
TGTGCCAGCAGCTTAGTAGGGACAGGGGTTCCAGATACGCAGTATTTT,CASSLVGTGVPDTQYF,TRBV7-6,TRBJ2-3,-,TRBD1
TGTGCCAGCAGCTTAGTTGCTAGCGGGGGGGCCGGCGGGGAGCTGTTTTTT,CASSLVASGGAGGELFF,TRBV7-6,TRBJ2-2,-,TRBD2
TGCGCCAGCAGCGGGAAGGGGACAGGGTCTCGGAATGAGCAGTTCTTC,CASSGKGTGSRNEQFF,TRBV5-1,TRBJ2-1,-,TRBD1